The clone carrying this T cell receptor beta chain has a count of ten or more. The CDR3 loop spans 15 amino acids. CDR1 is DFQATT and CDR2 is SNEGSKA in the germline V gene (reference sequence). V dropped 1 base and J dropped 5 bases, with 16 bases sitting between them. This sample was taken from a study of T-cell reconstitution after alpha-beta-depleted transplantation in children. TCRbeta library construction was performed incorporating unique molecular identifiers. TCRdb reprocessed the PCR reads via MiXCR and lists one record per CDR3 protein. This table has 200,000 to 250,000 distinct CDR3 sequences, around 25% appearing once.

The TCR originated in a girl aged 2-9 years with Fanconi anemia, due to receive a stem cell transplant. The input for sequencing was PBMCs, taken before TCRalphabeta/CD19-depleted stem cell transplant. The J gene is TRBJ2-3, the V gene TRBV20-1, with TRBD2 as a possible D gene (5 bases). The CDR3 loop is CSARVAGYRRDTQYF. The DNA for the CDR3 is TGCAGTGCTAGAGTTGCGGGCTACAGAAGAGATACGCAGTATTTT.